This is a list of T cell receptor beta chains from one sample in a study of blood T cell repertoires in COVID-19. Clones were sequenced by immunoSEQ multiplex PCR, and TCRdb holds only the in-frame ones, with some missing. The repertoire includes approximately 240,000 clones, approximately 80% of them detected once, and roughly 4.2% sits in the top ten. The material sequenced was peripheral blood. These receptors were taken from a woman aged 40 to 50 with active or convalescent COVID-19. Both conserved end residues are part of each CDR3. Each record gives: V gene, J gene, clone size, D gene, CDR3 protein, CDR3 DNA. A D gene is named only where the DNA matches it firmly. Not all rows give a size; the values are once, few, many and, for expanded clones, a class.

TRBV30	TRBJ1-2	-	-	CAWSQSGNIDTF	TGTGCCTGGAGTCAGTCAGGGAATATCGACACCTTC
TRBV6-5	TRBJ1-6	-	TRBD1	CANGQAASPLHF	TGTGCCAACGGACAGGCAGCTTCACCCCTCCACTTT
TRBV6-1	TRBJ1-2	once	-	CASSERGGNYGYTF	TGTGCCAGCAGTGAACGGGGGGGGAACTATGGCTACACCTTC
TRBV2	TRBJ2-2	-	-	CASRVEGTGELFF	TGTGCCAGCAGGGTGGAGGGCACCGGGGAGCTGTTTTTT
TRBV6-5	TRBJ1-3	-	TRBD1	CASRSGQEPGNTIYF	TGTGCCAGCAGATCCGGACAGGAACCAGGAAACACCATATATTTT
TRBV29-1	TRBJ1-4	-	-	CSVGGPNEKLFF	TGCAGCGTTGGGGGCCCTAATGAAAAACTGTTTTTT
TRBV6-5	TRBJ1-1	-	-	CASRSPGVGTEAFF	TGTGCCAGCAGATCTCCAGGGGTTGGCACTGAAGCTTTCTTT
TRBV10-2	TRBJ1-1	-	-	CASSESLFSGTEAFF	TGCGCCAGCAGTGAGTCTCTCTTCTCGGGCACTGAAGCTTTCTTT
TRBV28	TRBJ1-2	-	TRBD1	CASRSGRGSNYGYTF	TGTGCCAGCCGATCGGGCAGGGGGAGTAACTATGGCTACACCTTC
TRBV6-5	TRBJ1-1	once	-	CASSWYGEAFF	TGTGCCAGCAGTTGGTACGGTGAAGCTTTCTTT
TRBV30	TRBJ1-5	-	-	CAWSETAGQPQHF	TGTGCCTGGAGCGAGACAGCTGGGCAGCCCCAGCATTTT
TRBV7-9	TRBJ1-2	-	TRBD1	CASSLAGQGRYTF	TGTGCCAGCAGCTTAGCGGGACAGGGGCGCTACACCTTC
TRBV11-3	TRBJ2-1	-	TRBD2	CASSLRSTTSGGDEQFF	TGTGCCAGCAGCTTACGTTCGACGACTAGCGGGGGAGATGAGCAGTTCTTC
TRBV7-3	TRBJ2-2	few	-	CATSRVPGELFF	TGTGCCACCTCCAGGGTCCCCGGGGAGCTGTTTTTT
TRBV4-1	TRBJ2-1	-	TRBD2	CASSQVRRGGSYNEQFF	TGCGCCAGCAGCCAAGTAAGACGGGGGGGCTCCTACAATGAGCAGTTCTTC
TRBV11-2	TRBJ1-2	-	-	CASSPGQFYGYTF	TGTGCCAGCAGCCCAGGGCAGTTCTATGGCTACACCTTC
TRBV5-5	TRBJ1-4	few	-	CASSLQVSATNEKLFF	TGTGCCAGCAGCCTCCAGGTTTCCGCAACTAATGAAAAACTGTTTTTT
TRBV7-7	TRBJ1-3	few	-	CASSSQEPGKRGNTIYF	TGTGCCAGCAGCTCCCAAGAGCCAGGGAAGAGAGGAAACACCATATATTTT
TRBV2	TRBJ1-1	-	TRBD1	CASSRGTGSTEAFF	TGTGCCAGCAGCAGAGGGACAGGGAGCACTGAAGCTTTCTTT
TRBV6-5	TRBJ1-2	-	-	CASSYRGPPNYGYTF	TGTGCCAGCAGTTACCGGGGTCCCCCTAACTATGGCTACACCTTC
TRBV28	TRBJ1-1	few	-	CASSLFEGVGTEAFF	TGTGCCAGCAGTTTATTTGAAGGGGTAGGCACTGAAGCTTTCTTT
TRBV10-2	TRBJ1-1	-	TRBD1	CASRPPTGSTTEAFF	TGCGCCAGCAGACCACCGACAGGGTCAACCACTGAAGCTTTCTTT
TRBV7-9	TRBJ1-6	-	-	CASSSGQYNSPLHF	TGTGCCAGCAGCTCTGGACAATATAATTCACCCCTCCACTTT
TRBV2	TRBJ2-1	-	-	CASSVKDINAQFF	TGTGCCAGCAGTGTTAAGGACATCAATGCGCAGTTCTTC
TRBV4-1	TRBJ2-1	-	-	CASSQIVRGARGEQFF	TGCGCCAGCAGCCAAATTGTACGGGGGGCCCGGGGCGAGCAGTTCTTC
TRBV19	TRBJ1-1	-	-	CASSPHGGTEAFF	TGTGCCAGTAGTCCTCATGGAGGGACTGAAGCTTTCTTT
TRBV11-3	TRBJ2-7	many	-	CASSLRAGSGEQYF	TGTGCCAGCAGCTTACGGGCAGGGTCGGGTGAGCAGTACTTC
TRBV5-1	TRBJ2-3	-	TRBD1	CASSFSGTGADTQYF	TGCGCCAGCAGCTTTTCCGGGACAGGGGCAGATACGCAGTATTTT
TRBV5-1	TRBJ1-2	few	-	CASSWGVDEVAGYTF	TGCGCCAGCAGCTGGGGGGTGGACGAGGTAGCTGGCTACACCTTC
TRBV28	TRBJ2-7	-	-	CASTSGTQTFYEQYF	TGTGCCAGCACCTCCGGGACTCAGACCTTCTACGAGCAGTACTTC
TRBV5-5	TRBJ1-5	few	-	CASSWEGGNQPQHF	TGTGCCAGCAGCTGGGAAGGAGGAAATCAGCCCCAGCATTTT
TRBV19	TRBJ2-2	-	-	CASSIGPGELFF	TGTGCCAGTAGTATAGGTCCGGGGGAGCTGTTTTTT
TRBV11-2	TRBJ2-3	-	-	CASSLSGRLDTQYF	TGTGCCAGCAGCTTGTCTGGTCGGTTAGATACGCAGTATTTT
TRBV27	TRBJ2-1	-	TRBD2	CASSETTSGEPNEQFF	TGTGCCAGCAGTGAAACGACTAGCGGGGAGCCCAATGAGCAGTTCTTC
TRBV11-2	TRBJ1-1	-	-	CASSRSRNTEAFF	TGTGCCAGCAGCCGATCGAGGAACACTGAAGCTTTCTTT
TRBV6-5	TRBJ1-6	-	TRBD1	CASSYGTGGGSPLHF	TGTGCCAGCAGCTATGGGACAGGGGGAGGATCACCCCTCCACTTT
TRBV9	TRBJ2-2	-	TRBD2	CASSVLAGGHTGELFF	TGTGCCAGCAGCGTCTTAGCGGGGGGGCACACCGGGGAGCTGTTTTTT
TRBV19	TRBJ1-1	-	-	CASSIGGHGVAEAFF	TGTGCCAGTAGTATAGGCGGCCACGGGGTGGCTGAAGCTTTCTTT
TRBV7-2	TRBJ1-2	-	TRBD1	CASSRGTGGDGYTF	TGTGCCAGCAGCAGAGGGACAGGGGGTGATGGCTACACCTTC
TRBV2	TRBJ1-4	-	-	CATDTATNEKLFF	TGTGCCACCGACACTGCAACTAATGAAAAACTGTTTTTT
TRBV6-5	TRBJ2-3	-	TRBD2	CASSLAGGTDTQYF	TGTGCCAGCAGCCTAGCGGGAGGCACAGATACGCAGTATTTT
TRBV2	TRBJ1-1	-	-	CASSEVPTGGAFF	TGTGCCAGCAGTGAAGTTCCGACAGGCGGGGCTTTCTTT
TRBV3-1/TRBV3-2	TRBJ2-5	-	TRBD2	CASSSGLAEQETQYF	TGTGCCAGCAGCTCCGGACTAGCGGAACAAGAGACCCAGTACTTC
TRBV27	TRBJ1-1	-	-	CASSLLRGANTEAFF	TGTGCCAGCAGCCTACTCCGTGGGGCGAACACTGAAGCTTTCTTT
TRBV2	TRBJ1-4	-	-	CASRGATNEKLFF	TGTGCCAGCAGAGGGGCCACTAATGAAAAACTGTTTTTT
TRBV25-1	TRBJ2-7	-	TRBD1	CASRRTGGSEEQYF	TGTGCCAGCAGGAGGACAGGGGGCTCGGAAGAGCAGTACTTC
TRBV2	TRBJ2-2	-	TRBD1	CASSPGQGRTGELFF	TGTGCCAGCAGTCCCGGACAGGGGAGGACCGGGGAGCTGTTTTTT
TRBV29-1	TRBJ1-1	-	-	CSTTRNTEAFF	TGCAGCACAACCAGGAACACTGAAGCTTTCTTT
TRBV6-5	TRBJ2-2	-	-	CASSYSRGMAGELFF	TGTGCCAGCAGTTACTCCAGAGGAATGGCCGGGGAGCTGTTTTTT
TRBV19	TRBJ1-2	once	TRBD1	CASSPLGQGGYTF	TGTGCCAGTAGTCCACTCGGACAGGGAGGCTACACCTTC
TRBV11-1	TRBJ2-1	few	TRBD2	CASSLAGLYNEQFF	TGTGCCAGCAGCTTAGCGGGACTATACAATGAGCAGTTCTTC
TRBV5-4	TRBJ1-1	-	TRBD1	CASSWDRGWAEAFF	TGTGCCAGCAGTTGGGACAGGGGGTGGGCTGAAGCTTTCTTT
TRBV19	TRBJ1-1	-	-	CASKTEGTAFF	TGTGCCAGTAAAACTGAGGGTACGGCTTTCTTT
TRBV5-1	TRBJ2-3	-	-	CASSLGGTDTQYF	TGCGCCAGCAGCTTGGGAGGCACAGATACGCAGTATTTT
TRBV4-1	TRBJ2-3	-	TRBD2	CASSPGGFTDTQYF	TGCGCCAGCAGCCCCGGGGGGTTCACAGATACGCAGTATTTT
TRBV2	TRBJ1-5	-	-	CASQGGRGQPQHF	TGTGCCAGTCAGGGTGGGAGGGGTCAGCCCCAGCATTTT